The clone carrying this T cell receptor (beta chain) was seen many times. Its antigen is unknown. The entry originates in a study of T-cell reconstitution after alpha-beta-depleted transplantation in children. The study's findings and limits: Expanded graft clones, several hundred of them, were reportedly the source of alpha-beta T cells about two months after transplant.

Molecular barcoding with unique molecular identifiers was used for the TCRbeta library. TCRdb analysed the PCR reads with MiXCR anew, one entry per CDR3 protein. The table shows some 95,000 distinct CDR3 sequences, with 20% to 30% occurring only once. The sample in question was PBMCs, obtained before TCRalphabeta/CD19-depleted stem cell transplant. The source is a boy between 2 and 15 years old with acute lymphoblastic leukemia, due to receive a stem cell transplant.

The CDR3 coding sequence is TGTGCCAGCAGTTTAAGGCGGAGGGTTGAGACCCAGTACTTC. The encoded protein is CASSLRRRVETQYF. The chain joins TRBV12-3 or TRBV12-4 to TRBJ2-5; D is perhaps TRBD2 (6 bases). V was clipped by 2 bases and J by 5 bases, with 12 bases between them. CDR3 length equals 14 residues.